This T cell receptor (beta chain) was sequenced for a study of T cell changes during pregnancy in multiple sclerosis. Germline-derived CDR1 and CDR2 are SGHRS and YFSETQ. The CDR3 extends over 16 amino acids. V was clipped by 1 base and J by 4 bases; unmatched bases: 7. Produced via immunoSEQ multiplex PCR; TCRdb's table is partial and in-frame only. The repertoire includes under 50,000 clones, 91% of them detected once, and roughly 0.66% sits in the top ten. The V gene is TRBV5-1, the J gene TRBJ2-2; TRBD2 agrees at 7 bases. This specimen was CD4+ T cells from peripheral blood mononuclear cells, taken in the second trimester of pregnancy. This receptor was identified in a female donor in good health, enrolled as a control in a pregnancy study. The CDR3 region has the DNA TGCGCCAGCAGCTTGTTGTCTAGCGGCTTCACCGGGGAGCTGTTTTTT. Translated: CASSLLSSGFTGELFF.